The next 20 T cell receptor beta chains were all read from a single sample in a study of human T cells and chemical hapten exposure. In TCRdb, the RACE reads were re-called with MiXCR into one record per CDR3 protein. The table has 25,000 to 30,000 distinct CDR3 sequences, 9.4% seen once. Time point defined: patch test 2, 6 weeks after DPC sensitization. Treatment: therapeutic diphenylcyclopropenone sensitization with weekly scalp DPC. The sequencing used whole blood, collected in connection with sensitization to the hapten diphenylcyclopropenone (DPC). The source of these receptors is a man under 40 with alopecia areata. Some clones in this sample may be carry-over from other donors' samples.

This clonotype was seen at least ten times. The V gene is TRBV29-1, the J gene TRBJ2-5; TRBD2 matches 9 bases. The CDR3 sequence is 14 residues long. Germline V gene sequence: CDR1 SQVTM, CDR2 ANQGSEA. The J segment lost 5 bases and the V segment lost 4 bases, leaving 8 bases of the junction unmatched. CDR3 in amino acids: CSVASSGAAETQYF. The CDR3 DNA follows: TGCAGCGTTGCGTCTAGCGGGGCAGCGGAGACCCAGTACTTC.

The V gene is TRBV7-2, the J gene TRBJ2-7; 9 bases are a match to TRBD1. This CDR3 region has 14 residues. Germline V gives CDR1 SGHTA, CDR2 FQGNSA. Trimming at V came to 3 bases and at J to 6 bases, leaving 6 bases not matched to a gene. The CDR3 sequence is CASSFMGQGFEQYF. CDR3 DNA sequence: TGTGCCAGCAGCTTCATGGGACAGGGATTCGAGCAGTACTTC.

This clonotype showed up many times. This sequence joins TRBV29-1 and TRBJ1-1; no firm D call. Trimming removed 6 bases at V and 5 bases at J, with 7 bases between. Germline V gene sequence: CDR1 SQVTM, CDR2 ANQGSEA. This CDR3 region has 10 residues. The CDR3 loop reads CSVGRTEAFF. The DNA for the CDR3 is TGCAGCGTCGGTAGGACTGAAGCTTTCTTT. Full variable domain (rest looked up from reference TRBV29-1 and TRBJ1-1): SAVISQKPSRDICQRGTSLTIQCQVDSQVTMMFWYRQQPGQSLTLIATANQGSEATYESGFVIDKFPISRPNLTFSTLTVSNMSPEDSSIYLCSVGRTEAFFGQGTRLTVV.

This clonotype was counted a single time. The chain has TRBV7-2 and TRBJ2-5; TRBD2 agrees at 7 bases. This CDR3 contains 14 residues. CDR1 is SGHTA, CDR2 FQGNSA, per germline. Trimming at V came to 1 base and at J to 7 bases, leaving 6 bases not matched to a gene. CDR3 DNA: TGTGCCAGCAGCTTAGATGCGGGGGATGGGACCCAGTACTTC. This gives the protein CASSLDAGDGTQYF. Looking up the rest from reference TRBV7-2 and TRBJ2-5 gives the full variable domain: GAGVSQSPSNKVTEKGKDVELRCDPISGHTALYWYRQSLGQGLEFLIYFQGNSAPDKSGLPSDRFSAERTGGSVSTLTIQRTQQEDSAVYLCASSLDAGDGTQYFGPGTRLLVL.

The sample holds many counts of this clonotype. The rearrangement uses TRBV19 and TRBJ2-1; 10 nucleotides align to TRBD1. CDR3 length: 18 amino acids. In germline, CDR1 is LNHDA, CDR2 SQIVND (reference sequence). V shed 0 bases and J 1 base; nucleotides not matched to a gene: 6. CDR3 DNA: TGTGCCAGTAGTATAGATGGGACAGGGGCTCCGTCCTACAATGAGCAGTTCTTC. This codes for CASSIDGTGAPSYNEQFF.

This clonotype has ten or more counts. V is TRBV4-2 and J is TRBJ1-5; D gene ambiguous. V lost 1 base and J lost 1, with 11 bases in between. In germline, CDR1 is LGHNA, CDR2 YNFKEQ. The CDR3 contains 16 residues. Here the CDR3 reads CASSQARAESNQPQHF. CDR3 DNA sequence: TGTGCCAGCAGCCAAGCGAGGGCAGAGAGCAATCAGCCCCAGCATTTT.

The genes are TRBV11-2 and TRBJ1-6; the D gene is possibly TRBD1 (6 bases). CDR3 length equals 16 residues. With 0 bases removed from V and 8 bases from J, the gap between germline ends came to 14 bases. CDR1 is SGHAT, CDR2 FQNNGV, per germline. CDR3 bases: TGTGCCAGCAGCTTAGAGACGGGGGCTTGGGATTCACCCCTCCACTTT. This sequence encodes CASSLETGAWDSPLHF.

In this sample, this clonotype turned up a few times. The J gene is TRBJ2-2, the V gene TRBV5-1, with 7 positions matching TRBD1. The CDR3 runs 16 residues. CDR1 is SGHRS, CDR2 YFSETQ, per germline. J gave up 4 bases and V 4 bases, and 10 bases lay outside the gene matches. CDR3 DNA sequence: TGCGCCAGCAGCCAGCCATGGACAGGCGCCACCGGGGAGCTGTTTTTT. It specifies CASSQPWTGATGELFF.

This clonotype was seen a few times. V gene TRBV20-1 combines with J gene TRBJ2-7; TRBD2 might be the D (6 bases). The CDR3 has 13 residues. Trimming pared 1 base from V and 3 bases from J, leaving 10 bases between. The germline V gene encodes CDR1 DFQATT and CDR2 SNEGSKA (reference sequence). The CDR3 nucleotides read TGCAGTGCTAGAGTTGGAGGGTTCTACGAGCAGTACTTC. The encoded protein is CSARVGGFYEQYF.

This clonotype came up many times. V is TRBV29-1 and J is TRBJ2-1; TRBD1 matches at 7 bases. The J segment lost 13 bases and the V segment lost 4 bases, leaving 13 bases of the junction unmatched. Germline lookup yields CDR1 SQVTM and CDR2 ANQGSEA. The CDR3 has 13 residues. The CDR3 region has the DNA TGCAGCGTTGGATCGATGGACAGGCTGGACCAGTTCTTC. Translated: CSVGSMDRLDQFF.

This clonotype was recorded a few times. J is TRBJ1-1 and V is TRBV27; 8 bases agree with TRBD1. The germline V gene encodes CDR1 MNHEY and CDR2 SMNVEV (reference sequence). V gave up 5 bases and J gave up 1 base; unmatched junction bases: 15. This CDR3 has 18 residues. In DNA, the CDR3 is TGTGCCAGCAGTCCTCACCCAGGGGGCGCGATAAGGAACACTGAAGCTTTCTTT. Translated: CASSPHPGGAIRNTEAFF.

This clonotype has a count of ten or more. The chain couples TRBV4-3 to TRBJ1-5; 8 bases are shared with TRBD1. From germline, CDR1 is LGHNA and CDR2 YSLEER. Unmatched junction bases numbered 6, after V lost 1 base and J lost 4 bases. CDR3 size: 16 residues. The chain's CDR3 is CASSQGWGQANQPQHF. CDR3 nucleotides: TGCGCCAGCAGCCAAGGATGGGGACAGGCTAATCAGCCCCAGCATTTT.

This clonotype showed up many times. The chain employs TRBV6-2 or TRBV6-3 and TRBJ1-5; 8 positions match TRBD1. The V gene's germline CDR1 is MNHEY and CDR2 SVGEGT. The CDR3 has 17 amino acids. After removal of 2 bases from V and 5 bases from J, the junction contained 11 bases not matched to a gene. The CDR3 region is CASSYPRSTGVDQPQHF. The CDR3 nucleotides are TGTGCCAGCAGTTACCCACGCTCGACAGGGGTCGATCAGCCCCAGCATTTT.

This clonotype was observed a few times. This rearrangement joins TRBV20-1 to TRBJ1-1; D is possibly TRBD1 (5 bases). Per germline, CDR1 DFQATT and CDR2 SNEGSKA (reference sequence). This CDR3 is built from 14 residues. V lost 0 bases to trimming and J lost 1 base, with 9 bases between them. The CDR3 DNA reads TGCAGTGCTAGAGATAGCAGGGCGAACACTGAAGCTTTCTTT. It yields the protein CSARDSRANTEAFF.

This clonotype was counted ten times or more. CDR3 nucleotides: TGTGCCAGCCCTACAGGGACCGGCGAGCAGTACTTC. It translates to CASPTGTGEQYF. The genes are TRBV21-1 and TRBJ2-7; the table's D call of TRBD1 was not tested on the DNA. TRBV21-1 is listed as a pseudogene. The CDR3 is made up of 12 amino acids.

The genes are TRBV21-1 and TRBJ2-7; the listed D gene, TRBD1, was not tested against the DNA. TRBV21-1 is a pseudogene segment. The CDR3 runs 14 residues. The CDR3, as DNA: TGTGCCGGAGGCCGGGACAGGGCCCCCTACGAGCAGTACTTC. This encodes CAGGRDRAPYEQYF.

This clonotype appeared many times. This chain connects TRBV7-2 to TRBJ1-1; possibly TRBD1 for D (6 bases). This CDR3 has 14 residues. Between the trimmed V and J ends, which lost 5 bases and 4 bases, there was a span of 14 bases. CDR1 and CDR2 (germline): SGHTA, FQGNSA. CDR3: CASSPGAGRTEAFF. DNA of the CDR3: TGTGCCAGCAGCCCGGGGGCAGGGCGCACTGAAGCTTTCTTT.

This clonotype has just one count. The chain uses TRBV6-6 and TRBJ2-6, with 9 positions matching TRBD1. The CDR3 covers 19 residues. Germline values: CDR1 MNHNY, CDR2 SVGAGI (reference sequence). Germline trimming cut 5 bases from V and 2 bases from J; bases unmatched to any gene: 13. CDR3 loop: CASSETRTGERAGANVLTF. CDR3 in DNA: TGTGCCAGCAGTGAGACCAGGACAGGGGAAAGGGCTGGGGCCAACGTCCTGACTTTC.

The V and J genes are TRBV23-1 and TRBJ1-6; D is unclear. TRBV23-1 is an ORF, with its function uncertain. V was pared by 6 bases and J by 10 bases, with 13 bases between. The CDR3 is 13 amino acids. The CDR3 reads CASRRIPSSPLHF. DNA of the CDR3: TGCGCCAGCAGAAGGATCCCTAGCTCACCCCTCCACTTT.

This clonotype was counted at least ten times. The gene calls are TRBV2 and TRBJ1-1, with 10 bases identical to TRBD1. V lost 6 bases to trimming and J lost 5 bases; unmatched junction nucleotides: 3. The CDR3 sequence is 13 residues long. The V gene's germline CDR1 is SNHLY and CDR2 FYNNEI. CDR3 nucleotide sequence: TGTGCCAGCAGGGGACAGGGGAGGACTGAAGCTTTCTTT. This translates into CASRGQGRTEAFF.